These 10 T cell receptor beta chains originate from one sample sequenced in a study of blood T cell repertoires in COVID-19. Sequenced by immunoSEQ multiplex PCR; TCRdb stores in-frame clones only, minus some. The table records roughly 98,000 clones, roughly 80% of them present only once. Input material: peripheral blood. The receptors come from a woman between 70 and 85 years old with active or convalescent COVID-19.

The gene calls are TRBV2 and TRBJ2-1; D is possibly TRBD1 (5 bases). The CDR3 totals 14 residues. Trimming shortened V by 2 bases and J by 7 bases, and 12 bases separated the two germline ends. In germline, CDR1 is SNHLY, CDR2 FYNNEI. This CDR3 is CASSEQGSNNEQFF. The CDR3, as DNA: TGTGCCAGCAGTGAACAGGGATCGAATAATGAGCAGTTCTTC.

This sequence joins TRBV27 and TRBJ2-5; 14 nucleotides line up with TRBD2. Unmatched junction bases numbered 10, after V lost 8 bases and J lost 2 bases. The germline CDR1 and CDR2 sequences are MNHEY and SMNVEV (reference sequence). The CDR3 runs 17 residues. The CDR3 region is CASRLAGGRGGQETQYF. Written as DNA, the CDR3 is TGTGCCAGCCGACTAGCGGGGGGGCGGGGAGGGCAAGAGACCCAGTACTTC.

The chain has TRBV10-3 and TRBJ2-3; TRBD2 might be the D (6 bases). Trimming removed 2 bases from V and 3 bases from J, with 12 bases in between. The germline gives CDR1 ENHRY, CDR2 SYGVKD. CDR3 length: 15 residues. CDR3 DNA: TGTGCCATCAGTGAGGACGGGGGTGATACAGATACGCAGTATTTT. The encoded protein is CAISEDGGDTDTQYF.

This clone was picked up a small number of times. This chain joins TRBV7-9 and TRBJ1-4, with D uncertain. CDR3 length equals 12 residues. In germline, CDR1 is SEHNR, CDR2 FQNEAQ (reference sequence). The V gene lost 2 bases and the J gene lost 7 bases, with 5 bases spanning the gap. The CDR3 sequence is CASSLLAEKLFF. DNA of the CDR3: TGTGCCAGCAGCTTATTGGCTGAAAAACTGTTTTTT.

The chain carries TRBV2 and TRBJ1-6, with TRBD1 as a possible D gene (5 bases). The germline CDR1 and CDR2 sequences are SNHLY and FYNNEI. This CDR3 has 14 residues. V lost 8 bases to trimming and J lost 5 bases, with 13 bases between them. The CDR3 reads CASCLSRDNSPLHF. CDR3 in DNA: TGTGCCAGCTGTCTGTCCAGGGATAATTCACCCCTCCACTTT.

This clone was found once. The CDR3 nucleotides are TGTGCCAGCAGCTTAAGTACAGGGCCCCAAGAGACCCAGTACTTC. Translated: CASSLSTGPQETQYF. The chain is built from TRBV11-2 and TRBJ2-5, with D possibly TRBD1 on 6 matching bases. The V end was cut by 2 bases, the J end by 1 base, with 11 bases between. The CDR3 loop spans 15 amino acids. Germline assignment: CDR1 SGHAT and CDR2 FQNNGV.

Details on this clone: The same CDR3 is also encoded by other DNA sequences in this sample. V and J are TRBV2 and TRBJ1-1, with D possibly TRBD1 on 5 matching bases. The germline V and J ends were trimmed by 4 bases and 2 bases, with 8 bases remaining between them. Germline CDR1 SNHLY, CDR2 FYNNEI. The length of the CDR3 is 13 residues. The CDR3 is CASSADSNTEAFF. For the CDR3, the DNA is TGTGCCAGCAGTGCTGACAGCAACACTGAAGCTTTCTTT.

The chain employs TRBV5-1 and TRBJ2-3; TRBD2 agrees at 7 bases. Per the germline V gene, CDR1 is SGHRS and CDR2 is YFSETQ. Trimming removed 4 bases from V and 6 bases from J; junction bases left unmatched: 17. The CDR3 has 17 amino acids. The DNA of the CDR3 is TGCGCCAGCAGCCTACGGACCGGGACTACCTCCTTGGATACGCAGTATTTT. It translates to CASSLRTGTTSLDTQYF. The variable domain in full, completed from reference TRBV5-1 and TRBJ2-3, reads KAGVTQTPRYLIKTRGQQVTLSCSPISGHRSVSWYQQTPGQGLQFLFEYFSETQRNKGNFPGRFSGRQFSNSRSEMNVSTLELGDSALYLCASSLRTGTTSLDTQYFGPGTRLTVL.

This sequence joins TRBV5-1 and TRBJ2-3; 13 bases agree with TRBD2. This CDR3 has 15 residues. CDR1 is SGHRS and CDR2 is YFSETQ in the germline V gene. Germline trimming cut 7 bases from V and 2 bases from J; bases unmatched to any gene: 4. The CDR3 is CASSGLAGFTDTQYF. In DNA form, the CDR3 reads TGCGCCAGCTCGGGACTAGCGGGATTCACAGATACGCAGTATTTT.

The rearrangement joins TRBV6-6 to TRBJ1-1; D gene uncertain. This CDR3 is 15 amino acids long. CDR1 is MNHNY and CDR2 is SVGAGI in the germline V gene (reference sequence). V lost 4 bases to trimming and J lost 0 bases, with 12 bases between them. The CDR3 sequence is CASSFFRVLNTEAFF. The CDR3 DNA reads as TGTGCCAGCAGTTTTTTCCGGGTCCTGAACACTGAAGCTTTCTTT.